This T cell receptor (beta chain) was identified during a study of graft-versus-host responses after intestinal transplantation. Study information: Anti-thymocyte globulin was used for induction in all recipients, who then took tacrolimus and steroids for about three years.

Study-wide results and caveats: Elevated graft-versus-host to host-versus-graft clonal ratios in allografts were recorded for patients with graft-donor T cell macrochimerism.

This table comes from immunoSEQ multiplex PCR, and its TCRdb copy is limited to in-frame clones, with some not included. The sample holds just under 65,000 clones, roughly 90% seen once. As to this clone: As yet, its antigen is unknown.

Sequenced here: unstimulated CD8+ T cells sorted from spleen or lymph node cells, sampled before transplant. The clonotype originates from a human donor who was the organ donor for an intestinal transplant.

CDR3 DNA: TGTGCCAGCAGCCTCTGGGGCGGGGGATACGAGCAGTACTTC. It translates to CASSLWGGGYEQYF. This chain connects TRBV5-4 to TRBJ2-5; 7 nucleotides match TRBD2. The end of the DNA is better explained by TRBJ2-7, so the J call may be wrong. Germline V CDR1 and CDR2: SGHNT, YYREEE (reference sequence). This CDR3 has 14 residues.